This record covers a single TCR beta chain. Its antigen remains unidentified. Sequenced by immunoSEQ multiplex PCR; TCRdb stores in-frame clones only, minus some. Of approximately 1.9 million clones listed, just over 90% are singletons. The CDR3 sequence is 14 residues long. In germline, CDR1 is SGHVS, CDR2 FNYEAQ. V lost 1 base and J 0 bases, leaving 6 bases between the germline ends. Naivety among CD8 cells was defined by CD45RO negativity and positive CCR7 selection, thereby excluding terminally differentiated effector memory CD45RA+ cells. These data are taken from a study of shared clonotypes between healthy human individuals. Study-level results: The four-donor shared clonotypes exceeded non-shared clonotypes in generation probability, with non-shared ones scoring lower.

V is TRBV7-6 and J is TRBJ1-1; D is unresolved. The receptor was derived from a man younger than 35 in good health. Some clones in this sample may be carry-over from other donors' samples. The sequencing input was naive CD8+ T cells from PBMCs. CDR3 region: CASSLVDLNTEAFF. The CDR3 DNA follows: TGTGCCAGCAGCTTAGTAGACCTGAACACTGAAGCTTTCTTT.